These 28 T cell receptor beta chains were sequenced from one sample in a study of blood T cells in healthy people across ages. Primers used in a second PCR of about 6 to 11 cycles were a sample-barcoded 5' primer and a J-beta primer mix. Using its own MiXCR run on the 5' RACE reads, TCRdb lists one record per CDR3 protein. The table lists fewer than 1,000,000 distinct CDR3 sequences, about half of them singletons. Sequenced material: blood. All receptors derive from a man older than 75 in good health.

The gene calls are TRBV12-3 or TRBV12-4 and TRBJ1-6; D unresolved. The V end lost 3 bases, the J end lost 7 bases, and 13 bases lay between the germline ends. The CDR3 contains 15 residues. The CDR3 region has the DNA TGTGCCAGCAGTTTGAGCTCGTTGGGCAATTCACCCCTCCACTTT. Its protein is CASSLSSLGNSPLHF.

This chain connects TRBV6-6 to TRBJ2-7; D may be TRBD2 (5 bases). The J call is doubtful: the DNA matches TRBJ2-5 better. This CDR3 is 13 amino acids long. Germline V gene data show CDR1 as MNHNY and CDR2 as SVGAGI (reference sequence). CDR3 region: CATETRSLRTQYF. The CDR3 nucleotides are TGTGCCACTGAAACTAGATCCCTTAGGACCCAGTACTTC.

This clonotype was seen ten or more times. CDR3 amino acids: CASIAGGPSYEQYF. The CDR3 DNA reads as TGTGCCAGCATAGCGGGAGGGCCCTCCTACGAGCAGTACTTC. The rearrangement links TRBV28 to TRBJ2-7; the match to TRBD2 covers 11 bases. The CDR3 has 14 residues. The ends lost 7 bases at V and 0 bases at J; junction bases unmatched: 2. Germline assignment: CDR1 MDHEN and CDR2 SYDVKM. The full variable domain, with the rest looked up from reference TRBV28 and TRBJ2-7, is DVKVTQSSRYLVKRTGEKVFLECVQDMDHENMFWYRQDPGLGLRLIYFSYDVKMKEKGDIPEGYSVSREKKERFSLILESASTNQTSMYLCASIAGGPSYEQYFGPGTRLTVT.

This clonotype was observed once. V gene TRBV20-1 combines with J gene TRBJ2-5; 13 nucleotides line up with TRBD2. J lost 7 bases, V lost 5 bases, and 4 bases had no gene match. This CDR3 has 13 amino acids. Per the germline V gene, CDR1 is DFQATT and CDR2 is SNEGSKA (reference sequence). This CDR3 is CSARTSGSVTQYF. The CDR3 DNA reads as TGCAGTGCTCGGACTAGCGGGAGCGTGACCCAGTACTTC.

This chain links TRBV7-2 with TRBJ2-1; no reliable D call. The length of the CDR3 is 15 residues. Trimming shortened V by 3 bases and J by 6 bases, and 15 bases separated the two germline ends. Per the germline V gene, CDR1 is SGHTA and CDR2 is FQGNSA. The CDR3: CASSFGSGRPNEQFF. The CDR3, as DNA: TGTGCCAGCAGCTTCGGGTCGGGCCGACCCAATGAGCAGTTCTTC.

The gene calls are TRBV27 and TRBJ2-1; the match to TRBD1 covers 7 bases. Judging by the DNA end, TRBJ2-7 fits better; the J call may be wrong. CDR1 is MNHEY and CDR2 is SMNVEV in the germline V gene (reference sequence). The CDR3 spans 14 residues. The chain's CDR3 is CASSLRDSDNEQYF. CDR3 nucleotide sequence: TGTGCCAGCAGTTTAAGGGACAGTGACAATGAGCAGTACTTC.

The J gene is TRBJ2-5, the V gene TRBV7-2; D gene uncertain. The closer fit of TRBJ2-7 to the DNA end suggests the J call may be wrong. CDR1 and CDR2 (germline): SGHTA, FQGNSA. CDR3 size: 13 residues. The CDR3 is CASSLSYLSEQYF. The CDR3 region has the DNA TGTGCCAGCAGCTTATCTTATCTGAGCGAGCAGTACTTC.

The chain is built from TRBV7-2 and TRBJ1-2, with D uncertain. The length of the CDR3 is 15 residues. Trimming left V 1 base short and J 4 bases short, with 13 bases between. The V gene's germline CDR1 is SGHTA and CDR2 FQGNSA. CDR3 in amino acids: CASSLVLSAFYGYTF. The CDR3 bases are TGTGCCAGCAGCTTAGTTCTATCTGCGTTCTATGGCTACACCTTC.

This clonotype was seen only a few times. The V and J genes are TRBV3-1 and TRBJ2-4; 7 bases line up with TRBD2. Germline CDR1 is LGHDT and CDR2 is YNNKEL (reference sequence). J lost 2 bases, V lost 3 bases, and 4 bases had no gene match. The CDR3 runs to 15 residues. CDR3 in amino acids: CASSQRGTSKNIQYF. CDR3 DNA sequence: TGTGCCAGCAGCCAGCGGGGGACCTCCAAAAACATTCAGTACTTC.

In this sample, this clonotype turned up once. The J gene is TRBJ2-3, the V gene TRBV11-2; D gene unclear. The CDR3 has 17 residues. The V end was cut by 5 bases, the J end by 3 bases, with 21 bases between. The germline CDR1 and CDR2 sequences are SGHAT and FQNNGV. CDR3 nucleotides: TGTGCCAGCAGCGACCAAACGGGTATAGGGCTTACAGATACGCAGTATTTT. Translating it yields CASSDQTGIGLTDTQYF.

This clonotype was recorded once. The chain joins TRBV30 to TRBJ2-7; 9 nucleotides align to TRBD2. The CDR3 extends over 15 amino acids. Germline assignment: CDR1 GTSNPN and CDR2 SVGIG (reference sequence). The V segment lost 3 bases and the J segment 7 bases; nucleotides outside the gene matches: 13. This CDR3 reads CAWRGGLASFNEQYF. The CDR3 DNA reads as TGTGCCTGGAGGGGAGGACTAGCGTCTTTCAATGAGCAGTACTTC.

The gene calls are TRBV24-1 and TRBJ2-5; 8 positions agree with TRBD1. With 4 bases clipped from V and 2 bases from J, the junction kept 5 bases outside the gene matches. The CDR3 runs to 15 residues. Germline lookup yields CDR1 KGHDR and CDR2 SFDVKD. The CDR3 loop is CATSDRTGYQETQYF. The CDR3 bases are TGTGCCACCAGTGACAGGACAGGGTATCAAGAGACCCAGTACTTC.

This clonotype was found many times. The V call is TRBV7-2, the J call TRBJ2-7, with D tentatively TRBD2 (6 bases). In germline, CDR1 is SGHTA, CDR2 FQGNSA. Trimming pared 4 bases from V and 5 bases from J, leaving 15 bases between. The CDR3 has 14 residues. CDR3 sequence (DNA): TGTGCCAGCAGCTCCGACGGGGGAAGGGACGAGCAGTACTTC. The encoded protein is CASSSDGGRDEQYF.

The chain's CDR3 is CASSLPRTDTEAFF. CDR3 DNA: TGCGCCAGCAGCTTGCCCAGAACAGACACTGAAGCTTTCTTT. The chain links TRBV5-1 to TRBJ1-1, with no clear D. V lost 1 base and J lost 3, with 10 bases in between. The CDR3 contains 14 residues. Germline V gene data show CDR1 as SGHRS and CDR2 as YFSETQ.

This chain uses TRBV15 with TRBJ1-4; tentative D call: TRBD1 (6 bases). Germline assignment: CDR1 LNHNV and CDR2 YYDKDF (reference sequence). The CDR3 runs to 15 residues. V was trimmed by 5 bases and J by 2 bases, leaving 12 bases between them. CDR3 bases: TGTGCCACCAGCGCTCGGACAGCGACTAATGAAAAACTGTTTTTT. Translated, it gives CATSARTATNEKLFF.

In this sample, this clonotype turned up a few times. The CDR3 coding sequence is TGTGCCAGCAGTGAAAAGGGGGTACTGGCTCGCGGCTACGAGCAGTTCTTC. It yields the protein CASSEKGVLARGYEQFF. The gene calls are TRBV2 and TRBJ2-1, with D maybe TRBD1 (6 bases). CDR3 length equals 17 residues. Trimming shortened V by 2 bases and J by 10 bases, and 24 bases separated the two germline ends. Germline CDR1 is SNHLY and CDR2 is FYNNEI. The full variable domain, in which reference TRBV2 and TRBJ2-1 provide the parts outside the CDR3, is EPEVTQTPSHQVTQMGQEVILRCVPISNHLYFYWYRQILGQKVEFLVSFYNNEISEKSEIFDDQFSVERPDGSNFTLKIRSTKLEDSAMYFCASSEKGVLARGYEQFFGPGTRLTVL.

V usage is TRBV28 and J usage is TRBJ2-3, with D tentatively TRBD2 (6 bases). Between the trimmed V and J ends, which lost 7 bases and 2 bases, there was a span of 16 bases. CDR3 length equals 15 residues. The germline V gene has CDR1 MDHEN and CDR2 SYDVKM. This CDR3 reads CASTVGGLLTDTQYF. In nucleotides, the CDR3 is TGTGCCAGCACCGTGGGGGGACTGCTCACAGATACGCAGTATTTT.

Only a few counts were recorded for this clonotype. The V gene is TRBV5-1, the J gene TRBJ1-1; no firm D call. The V gene's germline CDR1 is SGHRS and CDR2 YFSETQ. Between the trimmed V and J ends, which lost 0 bases and 4 bases, there was a span of 10 bases. CDR3 length equals 14 residues. CDR3 sequence: CASSLDELGTEAFF. CDR3 bases: TGCGCCAGCAGCTTGGATGAATTAGGCACTGAAGCTTTCTTT.

The rearrangement links TRBV3-1 to TRBJ2-7, with D possibly being TRBD1 (5 bases). Germline values: CDR1 LGHDT, CDR2 YNNKEL (reference sequence). The CDR3 covers 15 residues. Between the trimmed V and J ends, which lost 0 bases and 0 bases, there was a span of 9 bases. The CDR3 region is CASSQERQNSYEQYF. CDR3 in DNA: TGTGCCAGCAGCCAAGAACGACAGAACTCCTACGAGCAGTACTTC.

V usage is TRBV7-2 and J usage is TRBJ1-1, with no clear D. Trimming took 8 bases from V and 1 from J, leaving 11 bases between them. In germline, CDR1 is SGHTA, CDR2 FQGNSA. This CDR3 has 13 residues. CDR3 sequence: CASAITENTEAFF. CDR3 coding DNA: TGTGCCAGCGCAATTACAGAGAACACTGAAGCTTTCTTT.

V and J are TRBV2 and TRBJ2-3, with 7 bases aligning to TRBD1. This CDR3 region has 14 residues. The trim removed 7 bases at V and 0 bases at J, leaving 4 bases unmatched. Germline CDR1 reads SNHLY; CDR2 reads FYNNEI. The CDR3 nucleotides read TGTGCCAGCAAGGAACAGGGGAGCACAGATACGCAGTATTTT. Protein sequence: CASKEQGSTDTQYF.

V gene TRBV5-1 combines with J gene TRBJ2-1, with 10 bases matching TRBD2. J gave up 4 bases and V 4 bases, and 11 bases lay outside the gene matches. Germline-derived CDR1 and CDR2 are SGHRS and YFSETQ. This CDR3 region has 17 residues. CDR3 residues: CASSQLKTSGFYNEQFF. The CDR3, as DNA: TGCGCCAGCAGCCAGCTGAAGACTAGCGGGTTTTACAATGAGCAGTTCTTC.

This rearrangement joins TRBV4-3 to TRBJ2-3; TRBD1 is a possible D gene (6 bases). Germline CDR1 LGHNA, CDR2 YSLEER. The CDR3 has 13 amino acids. V was shortened by 3 bases and J by 7 bases, with 11 bases between the two germline ends. The CDR3 DNA reads as TGCGCCAGCAGCCACACCAGGGGTAATACGCAGTATTTT. The encoded protein is CASSHTRGNTQYF.

This chain links TRBV3-1 with TRBJ2-1; possibly TRBD2 for D (6 bases). V was trimmed by 7 bases and J by 0 bases, leaving 13 bases between them. CDR1 is LGHDT, CDR2 YNNKEL, per germline (reference sequence). The CDR3 length is 15 residues. CDR3 DNA: TGTGCCAGCACTAGCGACCCAAGCTCCTACAATGAGCAGTTCTTC. Residues: CASTSDPSSYNEQFF.

CDR3 nucleotides: TGTGCCAGCAGAAACGGACAGGATCAGCCCCAGCATTTT. It yields the protein CASRNGQDQPQHF. This chain links TRBV6-5 with TRBJ1-5; 7 bases agree with TRBD1. Germline V gene lookup returns CDR1 MNHEY and CDR2 SVGAGI. Trimming removed 6 bases from V and 5 bases from J; junction bases left unmatched: 4. The CDR3 loop spans 13 amino acids.

This clonotype showed up many times. The chain is built from TRBV5-1 and TRBJ2-7; D tentatively fits TRBD1 or TRBD2 (5 bases each). V lost 0 bases, J lost 5 bases, and 15 bases lay in between. CDR1 is SGHRS, CDR2 YFSETQ, per germline. This CDR3 has 15 amino acids. This CDR3 is CASSLESRVRDEQYF. The CDR3 bases are TGCGCCAGCAGCTTGGAATCGAGGGTCAGGGACGAGCAGTACTTC.

The chain joins TRBV28 to TRBJ2-1; 7 bases are shared with TRBD2. The DNA end lines up better with TRBJ2-7; the J call may be wrong. There are 15 residues in the CDR3. Germline V CDR1 and CDR2: MDHEN, SYDVKM. The CDR3 loop is CASSLSGGSVSWQYF. For the CDR3, the DNA is TGTGCCAGCAGTTTATCGGGCGGGAGCGTTTCTTGGCAGTACTTC.

The V and J genes are TRBV20-1 and TRBJ2-1, with TRBD2 matching over 15 bases. Germline CDR1 and CDR2: DFQATT and SNEGSKA (reference sequence). The trim removed 6 bases at V and 6 bases at J, leaving 12 bases unmatched. This CDR3 spans 17 amino acids. The CDR3 loop reads CSASSSGLAGGANEQFF. The CDR3 DNA reads as TGCAGTGCCTCCTCCTCTGGACTAGCGGGAGGGGCCAATGAGCAGTTCTTC.